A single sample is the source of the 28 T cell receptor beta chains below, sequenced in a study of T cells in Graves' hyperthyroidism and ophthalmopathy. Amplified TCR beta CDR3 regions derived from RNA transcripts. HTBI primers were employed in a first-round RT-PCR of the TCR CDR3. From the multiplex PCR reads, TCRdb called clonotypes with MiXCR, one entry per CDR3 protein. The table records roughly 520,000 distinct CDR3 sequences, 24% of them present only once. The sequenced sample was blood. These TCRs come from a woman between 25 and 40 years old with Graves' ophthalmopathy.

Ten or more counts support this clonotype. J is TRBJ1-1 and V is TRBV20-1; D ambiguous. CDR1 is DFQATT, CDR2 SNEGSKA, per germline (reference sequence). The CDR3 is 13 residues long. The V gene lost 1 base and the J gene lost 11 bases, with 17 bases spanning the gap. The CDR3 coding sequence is TGCAGTGCTAGAGGCCCTTCACAAGGGCAGGCTTTCTTT. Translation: CSARGPSQGQAFF.

The chain's CDR3 is CASSLSLGVNYGYTF. The CDR3 DNA sequence: TGTGCCAGCAGCTTAAGCCTCGGCGTGAACTATGGCTACACCTTC. This chain joins TRBV13 and TRBJ1-2; D gene ambiguous. V was cut by 2 bases and J by 2 bases, with 12 bases left in between. CDR3 size: 15 residues. CDR1 PRHDT and CDR2 FYEKMQ come from the germline V gene (reference sequence).

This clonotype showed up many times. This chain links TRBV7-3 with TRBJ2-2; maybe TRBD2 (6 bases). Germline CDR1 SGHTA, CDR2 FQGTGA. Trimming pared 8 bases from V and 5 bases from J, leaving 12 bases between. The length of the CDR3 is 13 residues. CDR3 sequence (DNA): TGTGCCAGCTCACCAGGAGGGACCGGGGAGCTGTTTTTT. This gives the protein CASSPGGTGELFF.

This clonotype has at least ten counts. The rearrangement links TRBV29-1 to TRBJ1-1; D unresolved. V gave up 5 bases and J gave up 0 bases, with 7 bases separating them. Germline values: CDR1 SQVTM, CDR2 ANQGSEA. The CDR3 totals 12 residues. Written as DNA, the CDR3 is TGCAGCGTTAGAGGGATGAACACTGAAGCTTTCTTT. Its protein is CSVRGMNTEAFF.

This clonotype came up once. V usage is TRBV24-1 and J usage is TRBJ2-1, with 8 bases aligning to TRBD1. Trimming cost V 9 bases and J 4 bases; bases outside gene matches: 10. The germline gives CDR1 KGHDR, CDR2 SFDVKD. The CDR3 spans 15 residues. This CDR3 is CATGPGTGDYNEQFF. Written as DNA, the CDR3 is TGTGCCACCGGGCCAGGGACAGGAGATTACAATGAGCAGTTCTTC.

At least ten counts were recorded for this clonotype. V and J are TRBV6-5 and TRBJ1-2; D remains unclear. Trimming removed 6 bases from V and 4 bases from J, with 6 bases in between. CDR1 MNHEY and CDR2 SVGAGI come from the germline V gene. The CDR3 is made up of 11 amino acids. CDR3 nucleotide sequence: TGTGCCAGCAGCTACAGCTATGGCTACACCTTC. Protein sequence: CASSYSYGYTF.

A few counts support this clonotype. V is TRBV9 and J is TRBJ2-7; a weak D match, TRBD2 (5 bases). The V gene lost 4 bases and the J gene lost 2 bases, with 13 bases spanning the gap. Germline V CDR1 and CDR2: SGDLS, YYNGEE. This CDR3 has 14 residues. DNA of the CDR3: TGTGCCAGCAGCCGCAGGACTGACGCCTACGAGCAGTACTTC. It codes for CASSRRTDAYEQYF.

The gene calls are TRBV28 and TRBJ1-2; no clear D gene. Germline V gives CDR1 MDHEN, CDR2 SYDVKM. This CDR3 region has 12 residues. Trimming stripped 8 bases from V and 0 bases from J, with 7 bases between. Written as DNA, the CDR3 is TGTGCCAGCGAGGGAACTAACTATGGCTACACCTTC. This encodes CASEGTNYGYTF.

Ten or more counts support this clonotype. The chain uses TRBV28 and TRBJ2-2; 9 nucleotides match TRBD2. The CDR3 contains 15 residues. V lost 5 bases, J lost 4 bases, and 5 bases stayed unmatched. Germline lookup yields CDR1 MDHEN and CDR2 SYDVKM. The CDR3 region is CASSPSAGGTGELFF. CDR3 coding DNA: TGTGCCAGCAGTCCATCAGCGGGGGGCACCGGGGAGCTGTTTTTT.

CDR3 DNA sequence: TGCAGCGGGGGACAGAAGAACACTGAAGCTTTCTTT. It translates to CSGGQKNTEAFF. The chain links TRBV29-1 to TRBJ1-1; TRBD1 matches 7 bases. The CDR3 spans 12 residues. V lost 7 bases, J lost 1 base, and 3 bases stayed unmatched. The germline V gene encodes CDR1 SQVTM and CDR2 ANQGSEA.

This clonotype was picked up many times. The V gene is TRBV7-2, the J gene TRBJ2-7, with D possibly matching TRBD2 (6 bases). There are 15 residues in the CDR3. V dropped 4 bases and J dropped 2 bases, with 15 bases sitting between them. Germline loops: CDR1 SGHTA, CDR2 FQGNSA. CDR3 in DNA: TGTGCCAGCAGCTACGGACACGCGGGAACCTACGAGCAGTACTTC. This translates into CASSYGHAGTYEQYF.

As DNA, the CDR3 is TGTGCCAGCAGCTACGCTAGCGGGACGAACACCGGGGAGCTGTTTTTT. Translation gives CASSYASGTNTGELFF. V gene TRBV7-2 combines with J gene TRBJ2-2; 9 positions agree with TRBD2. From germline, CDR1 is SGHTA and CDR2 FQGNSA. After removal of 4 bases from V and 0 bases from J, the junction contained 3 bases not matched to a gene. The CDR3 has 16 residues.

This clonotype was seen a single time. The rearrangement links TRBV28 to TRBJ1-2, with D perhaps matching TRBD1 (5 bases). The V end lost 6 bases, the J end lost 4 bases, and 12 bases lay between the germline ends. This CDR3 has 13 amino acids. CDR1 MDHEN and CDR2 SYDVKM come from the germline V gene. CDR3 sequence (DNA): TGTGCCAGCAGCCGAGACAGTGGCTATGGCTACACCTTC. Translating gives CASSRDSGYGYTF.

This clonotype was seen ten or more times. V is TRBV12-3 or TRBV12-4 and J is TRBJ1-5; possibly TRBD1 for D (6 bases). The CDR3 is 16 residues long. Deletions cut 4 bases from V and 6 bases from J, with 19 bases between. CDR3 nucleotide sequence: TGTGCCAGCAGTTCTTCTCCTGCCAGGGGAGGTCAGCCCCAGCATTTT. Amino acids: CASSSSPARGGQPQHF.

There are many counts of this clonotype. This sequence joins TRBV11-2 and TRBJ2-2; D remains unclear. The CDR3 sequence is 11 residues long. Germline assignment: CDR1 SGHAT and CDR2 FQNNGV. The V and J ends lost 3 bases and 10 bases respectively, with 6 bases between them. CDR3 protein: CASSFQVELFF. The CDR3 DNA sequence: TGTGCCAGCAGCTTTCAGGTGGAGCTGTTTTTT.

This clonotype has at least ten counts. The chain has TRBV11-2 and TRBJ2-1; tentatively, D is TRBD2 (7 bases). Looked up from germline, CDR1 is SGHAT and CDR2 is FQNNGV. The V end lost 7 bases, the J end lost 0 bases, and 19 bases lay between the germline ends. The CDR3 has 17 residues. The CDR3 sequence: CASTMGGGGRSYNEQFF. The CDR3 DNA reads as TGTGCCAGCACCATGGGGGGAGGGGGGCGCTCCTACAATGAGCAGTTCTTC.

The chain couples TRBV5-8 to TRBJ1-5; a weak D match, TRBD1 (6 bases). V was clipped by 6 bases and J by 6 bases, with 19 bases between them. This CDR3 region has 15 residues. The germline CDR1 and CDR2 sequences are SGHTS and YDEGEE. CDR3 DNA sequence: TGTGCCAGCACCAGGGTCGTCAGGGGTCGTCAGCCCCAGCATTTT. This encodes CASTRVVRGRQPQHF. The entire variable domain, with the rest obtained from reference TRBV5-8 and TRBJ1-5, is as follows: EAGVTQSPTHLIKTRGQQATLRCSPISGHTSVYWYQQALGLGLQFLLWYDEGEERNRGNFPPRFSGRQFPNYSSELNVNALELEDSALYLCASTRVVRGRQPQHFGDGTRLSIL.

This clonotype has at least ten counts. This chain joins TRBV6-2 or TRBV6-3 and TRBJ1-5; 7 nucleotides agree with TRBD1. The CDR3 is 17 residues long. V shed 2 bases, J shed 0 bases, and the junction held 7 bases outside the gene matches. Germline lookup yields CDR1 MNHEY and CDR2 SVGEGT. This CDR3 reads CASSYPSGQNSNQPQHF. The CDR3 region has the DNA TGTGCCAGCAGTTACCCTTCGGGACAGAATAGCAATCAGCCCCAGCATTTT.

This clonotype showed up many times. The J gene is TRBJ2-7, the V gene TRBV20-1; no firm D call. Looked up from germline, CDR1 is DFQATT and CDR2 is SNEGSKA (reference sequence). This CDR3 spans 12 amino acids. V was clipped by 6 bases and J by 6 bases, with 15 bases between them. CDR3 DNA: TGCAGTGCCTCCGGACGGCCAGTCGAGCAGTACTTC. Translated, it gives CSASGRPVEQYF.

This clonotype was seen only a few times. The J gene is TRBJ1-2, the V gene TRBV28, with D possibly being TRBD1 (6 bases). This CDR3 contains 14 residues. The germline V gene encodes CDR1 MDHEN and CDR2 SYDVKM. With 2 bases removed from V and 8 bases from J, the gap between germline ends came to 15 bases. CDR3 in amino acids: CASSLGGAGEGYTF. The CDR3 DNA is TGTGCCAGCAGTTTAGGGGGGGCGGGCGAAGGCTACACCTTC.

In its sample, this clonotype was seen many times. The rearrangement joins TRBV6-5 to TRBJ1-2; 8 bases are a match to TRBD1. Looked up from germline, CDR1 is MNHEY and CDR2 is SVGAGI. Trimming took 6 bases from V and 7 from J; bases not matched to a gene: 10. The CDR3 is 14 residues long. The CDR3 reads CASSPTDRGGGYTF. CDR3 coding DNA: TGTGCCAGCAGCCCCACCGACAGGGGAGGTGGCTACACCTTC.

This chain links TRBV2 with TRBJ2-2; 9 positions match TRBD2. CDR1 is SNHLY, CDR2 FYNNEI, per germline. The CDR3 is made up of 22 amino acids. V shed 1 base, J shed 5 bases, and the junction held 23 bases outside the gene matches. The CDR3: CASSEGASAYLAGGPRTGELFF. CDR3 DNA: TGTGCCAGCAGTGAAGGGGCCTCAGCGTATTTGGCGGGGGGGCCGAGGACCGGGGAGCTGTTTTTT. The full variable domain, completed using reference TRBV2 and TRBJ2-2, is EPEVTQTPSHQVTQMGQEVILRCVPISNHLYFYWYRQILGQKVEFLVSFYNNEISEKSEIFDDQFSVERPDGSNFTLKIRSTKLEDSAMYFCASSEGASAYLAGGPRTGELFFGEGSRLTVL.

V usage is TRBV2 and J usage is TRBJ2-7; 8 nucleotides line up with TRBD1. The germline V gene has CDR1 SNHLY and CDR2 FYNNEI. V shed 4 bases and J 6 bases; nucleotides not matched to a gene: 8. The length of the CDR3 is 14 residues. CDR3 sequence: CASSAPDRVREQYF. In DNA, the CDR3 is TGTGCCAGCAGTGCCCCGGACAGGGTTCGCGAGCAGTACTTC.

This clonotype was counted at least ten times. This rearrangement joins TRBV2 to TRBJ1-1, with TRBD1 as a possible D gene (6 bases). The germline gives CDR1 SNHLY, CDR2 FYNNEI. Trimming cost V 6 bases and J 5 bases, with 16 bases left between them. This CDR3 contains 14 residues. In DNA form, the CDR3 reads TGTGCCAGCAGGTTAACGAGGGGGGGAACTGAAGCTTTCTTT. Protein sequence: CASRLTRGGTEAFF.

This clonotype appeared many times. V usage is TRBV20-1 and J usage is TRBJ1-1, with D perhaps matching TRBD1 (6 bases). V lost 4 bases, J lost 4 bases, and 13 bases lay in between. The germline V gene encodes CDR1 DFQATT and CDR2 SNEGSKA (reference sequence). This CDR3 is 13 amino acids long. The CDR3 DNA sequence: TGCAGTGCTAACCGGGGGCTTAGCACTGAAGCTTTCTTT. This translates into CSANRGLSTEAFF.

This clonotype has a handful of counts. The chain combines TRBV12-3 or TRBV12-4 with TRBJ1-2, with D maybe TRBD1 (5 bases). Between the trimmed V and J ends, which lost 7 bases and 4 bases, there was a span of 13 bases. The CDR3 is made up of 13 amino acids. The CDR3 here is CASTIAGTYGYTF. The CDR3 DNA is TGTGCCAGCACCATCGCGGGGACCTATGGCTACACCTTC.

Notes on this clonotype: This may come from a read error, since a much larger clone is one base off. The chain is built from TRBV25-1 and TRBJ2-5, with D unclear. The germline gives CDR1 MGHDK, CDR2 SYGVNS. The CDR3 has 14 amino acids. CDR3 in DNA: TGTGCCAGCAGTGAAGACGTAGGCCCAGAGACCCGGTACTTC. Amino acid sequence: CASSEDVGPETRYF.

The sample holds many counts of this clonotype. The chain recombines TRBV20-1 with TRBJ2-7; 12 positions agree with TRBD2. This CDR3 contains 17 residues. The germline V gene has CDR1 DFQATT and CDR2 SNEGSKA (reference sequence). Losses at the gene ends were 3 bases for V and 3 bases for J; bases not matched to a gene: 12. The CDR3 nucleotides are TGCAGTGCTAGTGGTGCTAGCGGGGGGGCTCGCCTCTACGAGCAGTACTTC. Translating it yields CSASGASGGARLYEQYF.